These 18 T cell receptor beta chains were all obtained from the same sample, sequenced in a study of control samples from healthy donors and cancer patients. Some clones are missing from TCRdb's copy, which holds only in-frame ones; the method was immunoSEQ multiplex PCR. The sample contains roughly 130,000 clones, about 95% of which appear only once. The sequenced sample consisted of blood. The receptors were sampled from a young man in good health.

The rearrangement uses TRBV19 and TRBJ2-3, with 7 positions matching TRBD1. After removal of 9 bases from V and 6 bases from J, the junction contained 15 bases not matched to a gene. The CDR3 is made up of 15 amino acids. Germline CDR1 and CDR2: LNHDA and SQIVND (reference sequence). CDR3 sequence (DNA): TGTGCCAGCGAACAGGGGAATGATAAAAAGGATACGCAGTATTTT. This codes for CASEQGNDKKDTQYF.

This clone was observed once. V and J are TRBV7-2 and TRBJ2-5; TRBD1 agrees at 8 bases. The CDR3 has 16 residues. The germline V gene encodes CDR1 SGHTA and CDR2 FQGNSA. Trimming at V came to 3 bases and at J to 4 bases, leaving 10 bases not matched to a gene. The CDR3 region has the DNA TGTGCCAGCAGCTTCCTGGACAGGGTAATGGGAGAGACCCAGTACTTC. Protein sequence: CASSFLDRVMGETQYF.

The V call is TRBV6-2 or TRBV6-3, the J call TRBJ2-7; D uncertain. This CDR3 comprises 16 residues. Germline CDR1 reads MNHEY; CDR2 reads SVGEGT. Trimming removed 2 bases at V and 3 bases at J, with 17 bases between. In DNA form, the CDR3 reads TGTGCCAGCAGTTACAGGCAAGGTCCAATGTACTACGAGCAGTACTTC. This codes for CASSYRQGPMYYEQYF.

In DNA form, the CDR3 reads TGTGCCACCGCCCCGGGACTAGCGTACGAGCAGTACTTC. Encoded protein: CATAPGLAYEQYF. The chain links TRBV19 to TRBJ2-7; 10 nucleotides line up with TRBD2. The CDR3 runs 13 residues. The V segment lost 10 bases and the J segment 4 bases; nucleotides outside the gene matches: 7. CDR1 is LNHDA, CDR2 SQIVND, per germline (reference sequence). Filled out from reference TRBV19 and TRBJ2-7, the complete variable domain reads DGGITQSPKYLFRKEGQNVTLSCEQNLNHDAMYWYRQDPGQGLRLIYYSQIVNDFQKGDIAEGYSVSREKKESFPLTVTSAQKNPTAFYLCATAPGLAYEQYFGPGTRLTVT.

This clone was observed a handful of times. V is TRBV30 and J is TRBJ1-2; D not resolved. Germline V gives CDR1 GTSNPN, CDR2 SVGIG (reference sequence). The CDR3 has 12 amino acids. V lost 2 bases and J lost 8, with 12 bases in between. The CDR3 bases are TGTGCCTGGAGTCTTCGACCGAGCGGCTACACCTTC. It is translated as CAWSLRPSGYTF.

This clone was found once. The V call is TRBV29-1, the J call TRBJ2-3; 12 nucleotides match TRBD1. The CDR3 is 15 residues long. Unmatched junction bases numbered 5, after V lost 3 bases and J lost 4 bases. CDR1 and CDR2 (germline): SQVTM, ANQGSEA. The CDR3 sequence is CSVDRDRGLADTQYF. In DNA form, the CDR3 reads TGCAGCGTTGATAGGGACAGGGGGCTCGCAGATACGCAGTATTTT.

The chain links TRBV7-6 to TRBJ1-4; possibly TRBD1 for D (5 bases). V lost 7 bases, J lost 4 bases, and 13 bases lay in between. Germline V lookup: CDR1 SGHVS, CDR2 FNYEAQ. The CDR3 is made up of 14 amino acids. As DNA, the CDR3 is TGTGCCAGCACCCTCGACGGGGGTAATGAAAAACTGTTTTTT. Its translation: CASTLDGGNEKLFF. The whole variable domain, filled in from reference TRBV7-6 and TRBJ1-4, reads GAGVSQSPRYKVTKRGQDVALRCDPISGHVSLYWYRQALGQGPEFLTYFNYEAQQDKSGLPNDRFSAERPEGSISTLTIQRTEQRDSAMYRCASTLDGGNEKLFFGSGTQLSVL.

J is TRBJ1-1 and V is TRBV6-5, with D hard to call. Per the germline V gene, CDR1 is MNHEY and CDR2 is SVGAGI. The CDR3 consists of 10 residues. Trimming cost V 8 bases and J 4 bases, with 5 bases left between them. CDR3 in amino acids: CASALTEAFF. The CDR3 DNA reads TGTGCCAGCGCCCTCACTGAAGCTTTCTTT.

The chain recombines TRBV19 with TRBJ1-4; no clear D. Trimming took off 3 bases at V and 1 base at J, with 9 bases between the two ends. Germline CDR1 and CDR2: LNHDA and SQIVND (reference sequence). The CDR3 covers 15 residues. The CDR3 region has the DNA TGTGCCAGTAGTATGCGCCTTGGAACTAATGAAAAACTGTTTTTT. Translated, it gives CASSMRLGTNEKLFF.

The chain is built from TRBV4-3 and TRBJ1-1; 7 nucleotides agree with TRBD1. The CDR3 is 13 amino acids. Germline V gene lookup returns CDR1 LGHNA and CDR2 YSLEER. V shed 0 bases, J shed 10 bases, and the junction held 5 bases outside the gene matches. CDR3: CASSQEPGGGAFF. CDR3 bases: TGCGCCAGCAGCCAAGAACCAGGGGGTGGAGCTTTCTTT.

The gene calls are TRBV27 and TRBJ1-5; D is undetermined. The CDR3 contains 13 residues. Trimming took off 2 bases at V and 4 bases at J, with 6 bases between the two ends. Germline CDR1 MNHEY, CDR2 SMNVEV (reference sequence). CDR3 DNA sequence: TGTGCCAGCAGTTTACAGGCGAATCAGCCCCAGCATTTT. Translating gives CASSLQANQPQHF.

The V call is TRBV4-1, the J call TRBJ2-3; TRBD2 matches 11 bases. Trimming removed 0 bases from V and 3 bases from J; junction bases left unmatched: 8. From germline, CDR1 is MGHRA and CDR2 YSYEKL. The CDR3 covers 18 residues. The CDR3 region has the DNA TGCGCCAGCAGCCAAGAGTTTAGCGGGGGGGCGAGTACAGATACGCAGTATTTT. Translation gives CASSQEFSGGASTDTQYF.

V usage is TRBV29-1 and J usage is TRBJ1-1, with D hard to call. The germline V and J ends were trimmed by 5 bases and 7 bases, with 14 bases remaining between them. The length of the CDR3 is 12 residues. Germline lookup yields CDR1 SQVTM and CDR2 ANQGSEA. The CDR3 sequence: CSVSLTGYEAFF. In DNA form, the CDR3 reads TGCAGCGTTAGCTTGACTGGATATGAAGCTTTCTTT.

The gene calls are TRBV27 and TRBJ2-1; 7 bases are shared with TRBD2. The CDR3 consists of 15 residues. The germline CDR1 and CDR2 sequences are MNHEY and SMNVEV (reference sequence). Unmatched junction bases numbered 9, after V lost 4 bases and J lost 6 bases. This CDR3 is CASSSRGTILNEQFF. The CDR3 coding sequence is TGTGCCAGCAGTTCACGGGGGACTATCCTCAATGAGCAGTTCTTC.

The chain is built from TRBV21-1 and TRBJ2-6; the table's D call, TRBD2, was not checked against the DNA. TRBV21-1 is annotated as a pseudogene. The CDR3 spans 14 residues. CDR3 residues: CASSKPRGDNVLTF. As DNA, the CDR3 is TGTGCCAGCAGCAAACCGCGGGGTGACAACGTCCTGACTTTC.

CDR3 sequence: CASSESPKNIQYF. The CDR3 DNA sequence: TGTGCCAGCAGTGAATCTCCCAAAAACATTCAGTACTTC. The chain joins TRBV6-1 to TRBJ2-4; D is uncertain. Per the germline V gene, CDR1 is MNHNS and CDR2 is SASEGT. V was clipped by 2 bases and J by 2 bases, with 4 bases between them. The CDR3 has 13 residues.

The count of this clone is one. The genes are TRBV13 and TRBJ2-7; the D is unclear. Germline V CDR1 and CDR2: PRHDT, FYEKMQ (reference sequence). Trimming took off 4 bases at V and 3 bases at J, with 4 bases between the two ends. The length of the CDR3 is 11 residues. CDR3 sequence: CASSSLYEQYF. Written as DNA, the CDR3 is TGTGCCAGCAGCTCCCTCTACGAGCAGTACTTC.

Here the CDR3 DNA reads TGCGCCAGCAGCCAAGCCCGGACAGGGGAAGAGACCCAGTACTTC. It encodes CASSQARTGEETQYF. J is TRBJ2-5 and V is TRBV4-3; 9 bases match TRBD1. Trimming took 1 base from V and 3 from J; bases not matched to a gene: 3. The CDR3 is made up of 15 amino acids. CDR1 and CDR2 (germline): LGHNA, YSLEER.